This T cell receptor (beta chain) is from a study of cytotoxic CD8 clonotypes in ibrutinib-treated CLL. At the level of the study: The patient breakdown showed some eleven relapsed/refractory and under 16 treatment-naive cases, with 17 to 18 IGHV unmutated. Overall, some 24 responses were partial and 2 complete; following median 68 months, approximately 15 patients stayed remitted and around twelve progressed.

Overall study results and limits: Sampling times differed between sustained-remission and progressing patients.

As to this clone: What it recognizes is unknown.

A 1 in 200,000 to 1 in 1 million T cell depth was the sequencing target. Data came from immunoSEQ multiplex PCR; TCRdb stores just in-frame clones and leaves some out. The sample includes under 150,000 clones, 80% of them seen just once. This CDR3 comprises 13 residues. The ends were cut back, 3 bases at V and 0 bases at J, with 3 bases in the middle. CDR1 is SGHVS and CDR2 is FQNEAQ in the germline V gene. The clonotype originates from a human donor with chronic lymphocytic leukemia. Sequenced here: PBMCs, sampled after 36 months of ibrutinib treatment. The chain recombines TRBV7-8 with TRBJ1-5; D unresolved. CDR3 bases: TGTGCCAGCAGCTTCTATAGCAATCAGCCCCAGCATTTT. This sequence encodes CASSFYSNQPQHF.